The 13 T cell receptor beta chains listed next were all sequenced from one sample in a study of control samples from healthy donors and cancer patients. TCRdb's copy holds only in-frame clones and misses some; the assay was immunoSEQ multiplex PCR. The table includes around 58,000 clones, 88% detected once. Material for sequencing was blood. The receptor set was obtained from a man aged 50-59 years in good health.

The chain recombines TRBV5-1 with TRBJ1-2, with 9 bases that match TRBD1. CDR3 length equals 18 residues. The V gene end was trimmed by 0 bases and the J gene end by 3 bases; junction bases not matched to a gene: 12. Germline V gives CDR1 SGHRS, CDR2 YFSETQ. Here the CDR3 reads CASSLDPTGGAYHYGYTF. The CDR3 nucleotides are TGCGCCAGCAGCTTGGACCCTACAGGGGGCGCATATCACTATGGCTACACCTTC.

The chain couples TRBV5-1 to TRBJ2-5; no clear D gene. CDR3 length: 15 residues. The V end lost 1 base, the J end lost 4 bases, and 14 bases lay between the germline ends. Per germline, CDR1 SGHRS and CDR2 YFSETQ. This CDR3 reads CASSLPATVTETQYF. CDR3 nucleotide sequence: TGCGCCAGCAGCTTGCCTGCGACTGTTACAGAGACCCAGTACTTC. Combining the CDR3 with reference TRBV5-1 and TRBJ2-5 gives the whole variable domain KAGVTQTPRYLIKTRGQQVTLSCSPISGHRSVSWYQQTPGQGLQFLFEYFSETQRNKGNFPGRFSGRQFSNSRSEMNVSTLELGDSALYLCASSLPATVTETQYFGPGTRLLVL.

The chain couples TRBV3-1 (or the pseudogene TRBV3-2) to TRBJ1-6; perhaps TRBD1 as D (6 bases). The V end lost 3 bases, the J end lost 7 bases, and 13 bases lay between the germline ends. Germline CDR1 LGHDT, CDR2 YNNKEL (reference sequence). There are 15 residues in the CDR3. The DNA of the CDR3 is TGTGCCAGCAGCCAGGGGGCAGGGTGGAATTCACCCCTCCACTTT. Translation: CASSQGAGWNSPLHF.

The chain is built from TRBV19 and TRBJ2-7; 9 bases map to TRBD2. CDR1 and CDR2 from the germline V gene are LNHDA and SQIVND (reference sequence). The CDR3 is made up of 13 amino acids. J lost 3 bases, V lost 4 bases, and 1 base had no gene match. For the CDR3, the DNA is TGTGCCAGTAGTAGGACTAGCGTCTACGAGCAGTACTTC. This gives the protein CASSRTSVYEQYF.

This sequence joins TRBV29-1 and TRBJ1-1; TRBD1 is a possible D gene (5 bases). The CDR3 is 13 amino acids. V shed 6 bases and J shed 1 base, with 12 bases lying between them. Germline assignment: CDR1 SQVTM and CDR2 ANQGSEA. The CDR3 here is CSVAGTANTEAFF. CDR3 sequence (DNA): TGCAGCGTGGCCGGGACTGCGAACACTGAAGCTTTCTTT. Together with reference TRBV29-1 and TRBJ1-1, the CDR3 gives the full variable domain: SAVISQKPSRDICQRGTSLTIQCQVDSQVTMMFWYRQQPGQSLTLIATANQGSEATYESGFVIDKFPISRPNLTFSTLTVSNMSPEDSSIYLCSVAGTANTEAFFGQGTRLTVV.

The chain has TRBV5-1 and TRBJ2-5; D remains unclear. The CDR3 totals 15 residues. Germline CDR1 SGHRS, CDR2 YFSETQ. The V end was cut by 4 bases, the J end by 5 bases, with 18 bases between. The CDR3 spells CASSHSPEHSETQYF. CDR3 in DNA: TGCGCCAGCAGCCACTCCCCCGAGCACAGTGAGACCCAGTACTTC.

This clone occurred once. CDR3 bases: TGTGCCATCAGTGAGTTAGGAGGGAGCGGGGAGCTGTTTTTT. This sequence encodes CAISELGGSGELFF. The V call is TRBV10-3, the J call TRBJ2-2, with D tentatively TRBD2 (6 bases). The germline CDR1 and CDR2 sequences are ENHRY and SYGVKD. The CDR3 is 14 residues long. Trimming left V 1 base short and J 7 bases short, with 10 bases between.

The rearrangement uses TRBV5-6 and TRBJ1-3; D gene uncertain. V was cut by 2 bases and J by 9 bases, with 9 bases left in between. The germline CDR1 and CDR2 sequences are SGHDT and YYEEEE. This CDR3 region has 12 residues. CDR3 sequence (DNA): TGTGCCAGCAGCTTCGCGGGGAGCACCATATATTTT. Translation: CASSFAGSTIYF.

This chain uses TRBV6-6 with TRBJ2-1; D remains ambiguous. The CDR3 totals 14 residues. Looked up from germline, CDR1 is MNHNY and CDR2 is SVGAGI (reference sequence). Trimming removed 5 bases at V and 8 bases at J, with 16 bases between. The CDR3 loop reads CASSGRAPDDEQFF. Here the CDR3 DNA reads TGTGCCAGCAGTGGCCGGGCCCCGGACGATGAGCAGTTCTTC.

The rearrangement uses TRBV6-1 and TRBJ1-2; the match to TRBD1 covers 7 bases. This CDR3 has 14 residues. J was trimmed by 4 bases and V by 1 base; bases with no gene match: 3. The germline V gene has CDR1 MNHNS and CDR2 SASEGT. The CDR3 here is CASSEEAGGYGYTF. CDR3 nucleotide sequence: TGTGCCAGCAGTGAAGAGGCAGGGGGCTATGGCTACACCTTC.

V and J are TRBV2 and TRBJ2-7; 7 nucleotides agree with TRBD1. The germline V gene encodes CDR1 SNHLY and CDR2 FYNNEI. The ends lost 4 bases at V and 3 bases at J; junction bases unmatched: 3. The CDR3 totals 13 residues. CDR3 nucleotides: TGTGCCAGCAGTGTAGACAGGGACTACGAGCAGTACTTC. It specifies CASSVDRDYEQYF.

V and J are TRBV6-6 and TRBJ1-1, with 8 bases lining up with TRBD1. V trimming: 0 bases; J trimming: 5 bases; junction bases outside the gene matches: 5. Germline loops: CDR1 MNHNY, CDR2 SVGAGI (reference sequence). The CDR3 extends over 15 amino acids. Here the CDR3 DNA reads TGTGCCAGCAGTTACTCCCAGGGGGCCCCGACTGAAGCTTTCTTT. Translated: CASSYSQGAPTEAFF.

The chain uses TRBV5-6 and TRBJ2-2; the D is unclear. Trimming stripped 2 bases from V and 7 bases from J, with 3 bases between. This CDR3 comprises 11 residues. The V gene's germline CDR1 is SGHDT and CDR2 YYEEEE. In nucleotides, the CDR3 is TGTGCCAGCAGCTTATTCGGGGAGCTGTTTTTT. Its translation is CASSLFGELFF. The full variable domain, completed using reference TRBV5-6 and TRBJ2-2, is DAGVTQSPTHLIKTRGQQVTLRCSPKSGHDTVSWYQQALGQGPQFIFQYYEEEERQRGNFPDRFSGHQFPNYSSELNVNALLLGDSALYLCASSLFGELFFGEGSRLTVL.